This T cell receptor (beta chain) was captured by sequencing in a study of T cell responses to AZD1222 COVID-19 vaccine. Study-wide points: Just six AZD1222 recipients were seropositive at baseline. Repertoires in all cases were sampled only once the peak T cell response had passed. Nearly half of spike-specific TCRs reportedly target unmutated variant regions.

Remarks on this clone: Its antigen remains unknown.

Assay: immunoSEQ multiplex PCR; the TCRdb copy retains only in-frame clones and omits some. The sample shows 100,000 to 150,000 clones, around 92% of them seen only once. CDR1 is MNHNS and CDR2 is SASEGT in the germline V gene. V was pared by 0 bases and J by 4 bases, with 21 bases between. The CDR3 loop spans 18 amino acids. The TCR comes from an adult in good health. The source was peripheral blood, collected on day 0 of AZD1222 vaccination. V usage is TRBV6-1 and J usage is TRBJ1-2; D may be TRBD1 (6 bases). The CDR3 sequence is CASSEAGDTLPWGYGYTF. For the CDR3, the DNA is TGTGCCAGCAGTGAAGCGGGGGACACTCTCCCCTGGGGCTATGGCTACACCTTC.